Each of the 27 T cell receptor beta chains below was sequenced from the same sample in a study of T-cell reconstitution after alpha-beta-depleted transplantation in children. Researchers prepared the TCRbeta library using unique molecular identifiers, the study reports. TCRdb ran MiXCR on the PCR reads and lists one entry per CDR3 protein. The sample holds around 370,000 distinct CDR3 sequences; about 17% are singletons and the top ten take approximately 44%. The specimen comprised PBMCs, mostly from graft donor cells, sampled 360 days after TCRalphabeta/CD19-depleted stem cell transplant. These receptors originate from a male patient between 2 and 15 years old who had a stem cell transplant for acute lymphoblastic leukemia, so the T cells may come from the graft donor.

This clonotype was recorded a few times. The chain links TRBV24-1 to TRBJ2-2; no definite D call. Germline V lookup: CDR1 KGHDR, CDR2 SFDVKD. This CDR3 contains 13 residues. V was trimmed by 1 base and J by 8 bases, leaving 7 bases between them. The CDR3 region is CATSDLNAGELFF. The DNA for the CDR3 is TGTGCCACCAGTGATTTAAATGCGGGGGAGCTGTTTTTT.

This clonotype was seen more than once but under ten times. CDR3 DNA: TGCGCCAGCAGCTTGGGCGACGGACCAACGCTGTATGGCTACACCTTC. Its protein is CASSLGDGPTLYGYTF. The rearrangement links TRBV5-1 to TRBJ1-2; D ambiguous. Trimming removed 0 bases at V and 5 bases at J, with 17 bases between. The CDR3 has 16 residues. The germline V gene has CDR1 SGHRS and CDR2 YFSETQ.

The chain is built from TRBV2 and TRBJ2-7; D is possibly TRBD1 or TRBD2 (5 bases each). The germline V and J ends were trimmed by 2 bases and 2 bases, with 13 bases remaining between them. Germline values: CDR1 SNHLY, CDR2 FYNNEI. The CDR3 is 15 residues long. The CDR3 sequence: CASSESGTPTYEQYF. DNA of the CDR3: TGTGCCAGCAGTGAATCCGGGACGCCTACCTACGAGCAGTACTTC.

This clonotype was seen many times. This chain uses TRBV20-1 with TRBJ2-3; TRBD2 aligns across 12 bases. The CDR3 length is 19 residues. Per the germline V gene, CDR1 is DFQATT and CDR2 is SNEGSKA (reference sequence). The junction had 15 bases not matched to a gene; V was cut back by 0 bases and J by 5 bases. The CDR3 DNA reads TGCAGTGCTAGAGATCGGTCCCTCCGGACTAGCGGGACCCTAGATACGCAGTATTTT. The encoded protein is CSARDRSLRTSGTLDTQYF.

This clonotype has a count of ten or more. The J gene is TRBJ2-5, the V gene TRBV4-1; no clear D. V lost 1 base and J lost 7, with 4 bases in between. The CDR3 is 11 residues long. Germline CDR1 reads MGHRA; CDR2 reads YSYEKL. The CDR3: CASSQVGTQYF. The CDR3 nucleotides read TGCGCCAGCAGCCAAGTAGGGACCCAGTACTTC.

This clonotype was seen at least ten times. The DNA of the CDR3 is TGCGCCAGCAGCCAAGATAGACGGATCAATGAAAAACTGTTTTTT. As protein: CASSQDRRINEKLFF. V is TRBV4-3 and J is TRBJ1-4; D is uncertain. Germline CDR1 and CDR2: LGHNA and YSLEER. The CDR3 spans 15 residues. The V end lost 0 bases, the J end lost 5 bases, and 10 bases lay between the germline ends.

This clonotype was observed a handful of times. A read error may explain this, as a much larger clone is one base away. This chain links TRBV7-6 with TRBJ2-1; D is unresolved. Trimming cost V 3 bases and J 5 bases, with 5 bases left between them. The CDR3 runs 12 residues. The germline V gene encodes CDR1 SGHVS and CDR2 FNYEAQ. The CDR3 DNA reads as TGTGCCAGCAGCTTGTCCCACAATGAGCAGTTCTTC. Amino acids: CASSLSHNEQFF.

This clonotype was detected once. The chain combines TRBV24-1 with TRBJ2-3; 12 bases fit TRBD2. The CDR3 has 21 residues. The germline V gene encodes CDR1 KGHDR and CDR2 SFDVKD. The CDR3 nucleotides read TGTGGCGCCAGTGACCCCCGACGGACAGGAGGACTAGCGGGACACACAGATACGCAGTATTTT. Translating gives CGASDPRRTGGLAGHTDTQYF.

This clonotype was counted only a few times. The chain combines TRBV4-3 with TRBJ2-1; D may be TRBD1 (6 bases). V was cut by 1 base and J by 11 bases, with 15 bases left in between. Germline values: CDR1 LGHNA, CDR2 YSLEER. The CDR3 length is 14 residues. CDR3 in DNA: TGCGCCAGCAGCCAAGGACCGAGAGGGACAAAGCAGTTCTTC. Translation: CASSQGPRGTKQFF.

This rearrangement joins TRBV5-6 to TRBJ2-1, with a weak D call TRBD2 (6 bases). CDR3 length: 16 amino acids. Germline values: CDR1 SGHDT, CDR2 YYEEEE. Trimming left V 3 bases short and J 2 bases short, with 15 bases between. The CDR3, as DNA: TGTGCCAGCAGCTCTCCGACTAGGTTCGCCTACAATGAGCAGTTCTTC. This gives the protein CASSSPTRFAYNEQFF.

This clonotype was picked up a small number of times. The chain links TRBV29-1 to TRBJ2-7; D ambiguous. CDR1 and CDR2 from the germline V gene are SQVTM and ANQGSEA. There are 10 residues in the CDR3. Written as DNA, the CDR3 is TGCAGCGTTGAGGGTTGGGCAGTCGTCGTC. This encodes CSVEGWAVVV.

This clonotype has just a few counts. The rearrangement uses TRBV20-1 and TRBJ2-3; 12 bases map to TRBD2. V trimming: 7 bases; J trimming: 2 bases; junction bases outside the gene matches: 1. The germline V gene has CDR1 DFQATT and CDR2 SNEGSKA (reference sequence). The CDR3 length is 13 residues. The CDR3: CSGTSGDTDTQYF. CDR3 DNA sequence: TGCAGTGGGACTAGCGGGGACACAGATACGCAGTATTTT.

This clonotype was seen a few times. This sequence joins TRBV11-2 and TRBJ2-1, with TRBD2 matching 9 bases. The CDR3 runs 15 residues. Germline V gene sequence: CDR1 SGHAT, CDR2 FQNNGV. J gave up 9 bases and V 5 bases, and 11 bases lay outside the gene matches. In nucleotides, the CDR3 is TGTGCCAGCAGCCCGTTAGCGGGAGTCGGAACTGAGCAGTTCTTC. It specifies CASSPLAGVGTEQFF.

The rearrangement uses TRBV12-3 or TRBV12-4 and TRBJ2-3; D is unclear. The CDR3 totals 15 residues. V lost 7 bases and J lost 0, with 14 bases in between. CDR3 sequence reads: CASTPWADSTDTQYF. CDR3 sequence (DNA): TGTGCCAGCACCCCTTGGGCAGATAGCACAGATACGCAGTATTTT.

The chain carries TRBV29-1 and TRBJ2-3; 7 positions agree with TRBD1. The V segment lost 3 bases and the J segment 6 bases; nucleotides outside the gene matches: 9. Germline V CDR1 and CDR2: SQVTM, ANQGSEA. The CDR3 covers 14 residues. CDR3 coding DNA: TGCAGCGTTGACGGGTCTACAGGGGCTGATACGCAGTATTTT. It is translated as CSVDGSTGADTQYF.

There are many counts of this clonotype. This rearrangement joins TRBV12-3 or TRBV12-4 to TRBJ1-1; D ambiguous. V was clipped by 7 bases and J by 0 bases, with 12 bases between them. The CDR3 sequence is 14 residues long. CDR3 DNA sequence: TGTGCCAGCATTGAGGGATACTTGAACACTGAAGCTTTCTTT. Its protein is CASIEGYLNTEAFF.

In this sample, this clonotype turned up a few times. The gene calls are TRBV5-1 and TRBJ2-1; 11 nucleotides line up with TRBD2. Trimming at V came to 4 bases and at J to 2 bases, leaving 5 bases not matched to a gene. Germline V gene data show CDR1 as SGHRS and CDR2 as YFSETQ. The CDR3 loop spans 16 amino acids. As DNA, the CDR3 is TGCGCCAGCAGCGGGGCTAGCGGGAGGACCTACAATGAGCAGTTCTTC. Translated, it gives CASSGASGRTYNEQFF.

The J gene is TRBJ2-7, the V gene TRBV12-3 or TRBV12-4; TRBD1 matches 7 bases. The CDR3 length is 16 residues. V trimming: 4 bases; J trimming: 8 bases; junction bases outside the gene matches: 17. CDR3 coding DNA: TGTGCCAGCAGTTCGGGTCTCGGGACAGCGGCTTTGAAGCAGTACTTC. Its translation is CASSSGLGTAALKQYF.

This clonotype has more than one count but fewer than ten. CDR3 residues: CSALRGQNGELFF. Here the CDR3 DNA reads TGCAGTGCTCTCAGGGGGCAGAACGGGGAGCTGTTTTTT. The chain is built from TRBV20-1 and TRBJ2-2; 8 bases line up with TRBD1. The CDR3 is 13 residues long. Unmatched junction bases numbered 6, after V lost 5 bases and J lost 7 bases. CDR1 is DFQATT, CDR2 SNEGSKA, per germline (reference sequence).

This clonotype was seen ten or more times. DNA of the CDR3: TGTGCCAGCAGCAGCGCCGGGACAGGGGGCTACACAGATACGCAGTATTTT. Residues: CASSSAGTGGYTDTQYF. The V call is TRBV5-6, the J call TRBJ2-3; TRBD1 aligns across 12 bases. The V gene's germline CDR1 is SGHDT and CDR2 YYEEEE. The junction had 8 bases not matched to a gene; V was cut back by 4 bases and J by 2 bases. The CDR3 runs 17 residues.

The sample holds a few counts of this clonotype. The CDR3 reads CASSLNWEGQPQHF. Written as DNA, the CDR3 is TGTGCCAGCAGCTTAAACTGGGAGGGTCAGCCCCAGCATTTT. V is TRBV7-2 and J is TRBJ1-5; D not resolved. The CDR3 contains 14 residues. V lost 2 bases to trimming and J lost 6 bases, with 11 bases between them. Germline V gene lookup returns CDR1 SGHTA and CDR2 FQGNSA.

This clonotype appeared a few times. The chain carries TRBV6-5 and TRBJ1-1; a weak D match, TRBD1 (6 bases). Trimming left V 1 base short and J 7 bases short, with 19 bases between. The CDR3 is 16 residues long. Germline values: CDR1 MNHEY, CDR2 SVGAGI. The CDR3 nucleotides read TGTGCCAGCAGTTACTACAATTCGAGGGGGGCCGGTGAAGCTTTCTTT. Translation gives CASSYYNSRGAGEAFF.

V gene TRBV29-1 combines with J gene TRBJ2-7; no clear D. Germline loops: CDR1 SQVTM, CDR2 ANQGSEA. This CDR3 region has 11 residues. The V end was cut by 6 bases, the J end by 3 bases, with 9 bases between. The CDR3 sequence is CSVTIGYEQYF. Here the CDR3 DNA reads TGCAGCGTCACGATAGGCTACGAGCAGTACTTC.

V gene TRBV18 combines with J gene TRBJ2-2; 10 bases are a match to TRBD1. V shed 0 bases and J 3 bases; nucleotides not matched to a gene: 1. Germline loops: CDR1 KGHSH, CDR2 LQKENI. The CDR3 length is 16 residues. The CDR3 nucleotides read TGTGCCAGCTCACCACCCGGGACAGGGGACACCGGGGAGCTGTTTTTT. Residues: CASSPPGTGDTGELFF.

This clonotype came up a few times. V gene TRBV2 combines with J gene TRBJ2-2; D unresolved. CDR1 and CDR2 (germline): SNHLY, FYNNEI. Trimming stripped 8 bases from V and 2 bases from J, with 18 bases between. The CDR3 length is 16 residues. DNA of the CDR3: TGTGCCAGCCAAGAGCTGGGCCTTCTAAACACCGGGGAGCTGTTTTTT. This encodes CASQELGLLNTGELFF. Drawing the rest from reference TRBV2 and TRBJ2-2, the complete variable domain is EPEVTQTPSHQVTQMGQEVILRCVPISNHLYFYWYRQILGQKVEFLVSFYNNEISEKSEIFDDQFSVERPDGSNFTLKIRSTKLEDSAMYFCASQELGLLNTGELFFGEGSRLTVL.

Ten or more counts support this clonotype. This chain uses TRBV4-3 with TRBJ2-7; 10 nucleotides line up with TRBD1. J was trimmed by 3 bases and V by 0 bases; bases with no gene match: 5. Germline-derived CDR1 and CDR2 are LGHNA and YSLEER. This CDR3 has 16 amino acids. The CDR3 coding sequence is TGCGCCAGCAGCCAAGATAGGGGGACAGGGGACTACGAGCAGTACTTC. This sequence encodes CASSQDRGTGDYEQYF.

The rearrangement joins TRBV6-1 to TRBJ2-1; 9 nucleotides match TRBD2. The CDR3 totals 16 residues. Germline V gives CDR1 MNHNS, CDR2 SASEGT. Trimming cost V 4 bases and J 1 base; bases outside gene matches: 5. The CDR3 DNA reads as TGTGCCAGCAGTGGACGACTAGCGGAGTCCTACAATGAGCAGTTCTTC. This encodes CASSGRLAESYNEQFF.